The text below deals with one TCR beta chain. Its target is unknown. The CDR3 extends 3 residues past the end of the read, so its final part is completed from the germline J gene. This sample is part of a study of T cells in women clearing cervical HPV infection. General observations from the study: Each sample's T-cell count was unknown, possibly confounding richness. Cases carried less TRBV6-7 than controls: roughly 0.11% versus 0.16%. CIN3+ cases had significantly higher TCR richness than controls; evenness did not differ.

Trimming removed 3 bases from V and 3 bases from J; junction bases left unmatched: 2. This CDR3 region has 13 residues. CDR1 and CDR2 from the germline V gene are KGHSH and LQKENI. Here immunoSEQ multiplex PCR was the method, and the copy in TCRdb shows in-frame clones only, minus some. This listing includes roughly 42,000 clones. The chain uses TRBV18 and TRBJ2-7; 7 nucleotides line up with TRBD1. The sequencing input was blood buffy coat. This TCR was sampled from a woman between 18 and 75 years old with a cervical HPV16 infection that either progressed to CIN3+ or cleared (not recorded which). This CDR3 is CASSPRTGYEQYF. Partial CDR3 DNA: TGTGCCAGCTCACCTAGGACAGGCTACGAG.